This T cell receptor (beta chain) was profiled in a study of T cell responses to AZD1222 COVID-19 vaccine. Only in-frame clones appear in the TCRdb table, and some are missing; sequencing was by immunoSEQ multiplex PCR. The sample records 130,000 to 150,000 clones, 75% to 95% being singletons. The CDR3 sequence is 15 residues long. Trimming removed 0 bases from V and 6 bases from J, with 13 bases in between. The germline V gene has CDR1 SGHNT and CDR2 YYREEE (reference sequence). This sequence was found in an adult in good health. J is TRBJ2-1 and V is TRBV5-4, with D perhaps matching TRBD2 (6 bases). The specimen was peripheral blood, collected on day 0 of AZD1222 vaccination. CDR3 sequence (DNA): TGTGCCAGCAGCTTGGATCTAGCGAATTCCAATGAGCAGTTCTTC. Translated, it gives CASSLDLANSNEQFF.